The sequence of this T cell receptor (beta chain) was determined in a study of OX40 agonist ivuxolimab in advanced cancers. For the study at large: Recorded diagnoses for dose-escalation patients were hepatocellular carcinoma, melanoma, renal cell or head and neck cancer.

Germline V gene lookup returns CDR1 MNHNY and CDR2 SVGAGI (reference sequence). Trimming removed 8 bases at V and 3 bases at J, with 5 bases between. The CDR3 is 10 amino acids. Clones were sequenced by immunoSEQ multiplex PCR, and TCRdb holds only the in-frame ones, with some missing. The sample has roughly 56,000 clones; roughly 84% are singletons. Concerning this clone itself: The antigen is not known.

Study-level results: Clonal expansion was seen in CD4+ and CD8+ blood T cells by week 6 at 0.1 to 3.0 mg/kg. Several nonresponders also turned out to have low normalized T-cell clonal expansion.

The chain combines TRBV6-6 with TRBJ2-7; no clear D. The sequence was collected from an adult with an advanced solid tumor such as melanoma, head and neck, liver or kidney cancer. Sample: CD4+ or CD8+ T cells sorted from blood, taken in a trial of the OX40 agonist ivuxolimab. The DNA of the CDR3 is TGTGCCAGCGGCCTCTACGAGCAGTACTTC. Translation: CASGLYEQYF.